These T cell receptor beta chains were read from a single sample in a study of cytomegalovirus exposure and HLA in healthy donors. The data were produced by immunoSEQ multiplex PCR, yet TCRdb's version contains in-frame clones alone and is incomplete. Counted here are about 150,000 clones, about 82% occurring once; the ten biggest clones make up under 2%. Source material: PBMCs. All receptors come from a female donor in good health and CMV-seropositive. The conserved cysteine and the conserved F or W are not part of the CDR3 here.

CDR3 protein: ASSEGQLGNEKLF
V gene: TRBV10-2

CDR3 protein: ASSLVAETQY
V gene: TRBV11-2

CDR3 protein: ASSKTGTSAMVQY
V gene: TRBV6-5

CDR3 protein: ASSDEPFSGSYEQY
V gene: TRBV6-4

CDR3 protein: ASSLSGAGNTEAF
V gene: TRBV27

CDR3 protein: AISESKGDRVLYEQY
V gene: TRBV10-3

CDR3 protein: ASTSLSANVLT
V gene: TRBV19

CDR3 protein: ASSTTGNDYGYT
V gene: TRBV7-8

CDR3 protein: AISETTGIIGTEAF
V gene: TRBV10-3

CDR3 protein: ASSLMAGQETQY
V gene: TRBV5-1

CDR3 protein: ASSLASARGDYGYT
V gene: TRBV5-1

CDR3 protein: ASSLETSRNTGELF
V gene: TRBV7-9

CDR3 protein: ASLKPGQGSANSPLH
V gene: TRBV10-1

CDR3 protein: ASSPRQRTEAF
V gene: TRBV18

CDR3 protein: ASSGNTGEQPQH
V gene: TRBV11-2

CDR3 protein: SVTTAGDRETQY
V gene: TRBV29-1

CDR3 protein: VSSQRASGGTDTQY
V gene: TRBV4-1

CDR3 protein: ASSYTGQSQPQH
V gene: TRBV2

CDR3 protein: ASSALDSFNYGYT
V gene: TRBV9

CDR3 protein: ASSPTGSNSGNTIY
V gene: TRBV18

CDR3 protein: ASSAGGSGSAGELF
V gene: TRBV2

CDR3 protein: ASSPRLASSTDTQY
V gene: TRBV19

CDR3 protein: ASSKGTSGLNEQF
V gene: TRBV6-4

CDR3 protein: ASSIPGGPGNTEAF
V gene: TRBV5-4

CDR3 protein: ASSPGQGQETQY
V gene: TRBV18

CDR3 protein: ASSLDGSPGNTIY
V gene: TRBV5-1

CDR3 protein: ASSLGGNTEAF
V gene: TRBV5-6

CDR3 protein: ASSRQGRVDNSPLH
V gene: TRBV19

CDR3 protein: ASSPGLAGESETQY
V gene: TRBV5-4

CDR3 protein: ASSPPWGRGQGYT
V gene: TRBV7-9

CDR3 protein: ASSSFRDSKEKLF
V gene: TRBV5-5

CDR3 protein: ASSPGALENGNTIY
V gene: TRBV18

CDR3 protein: AISQRLESGGELF
V gene: TRBV10-3

CDR3 protein: ASSSLAGDSYEQY
V gene: TRBV7-2

CDR3 protein: ASSEYRGGETQY
V gene: TRBV25-1

CDR3 protein: ASSLQGFGPQH
V gene: TRBV5-4

CDR3 protein: ASAFGTGLSDTEAF
V gene: TRBV12-5